This TCR beta chain was sequenced during a study of T cells expressing NK-cell markers. The V gene's germline CDR1 is LGHNA and CDR2 YSLEER. CDR3 length equals 16 residues. One entry per CDR3 protein, without DNA, is what TCRdb gives after re-calling the 5' RACE reads. This repertoire includes some 410,000 distinct CDR3 sequences. The genes are TRBV4-3 and TRBJ2-3; as DNA is missing, the TRBD2 call by TCRdb cannot be tested. The specimen was blood T cells: a sorted CD56 or NKG2C T cell subset, CD4+ or CD8+ T cells, or bulk PBMC T cells (not recorded which). This receptor was taken from a woman between 18 and 70 years old in good health. The CDR3 here is CASSQEPRAFTDTQYF.